This T cell receptor beta chain was observed in a study of CD8 T cells in ankylosing spondylitis (dated by TCRdb to about 2017). As for the study more broadly: To find TCR variants linked to disease, the study profiled T cell receptor beta repertoires in ankylosing spondylitis patients and healthy donors. The full study cohort was made up of under 30 ankylosing spondylitis patients and about a hundred healthy donors. Samples of peripheral blood were taken, and for ankylosing spondylitis patients, synovial fluid was collected as well.

Trimming removed 3 bases from V and 0 bases from J, leaving 12 bases between the germline ends. CDR1 and CDR2, looked up from the germline V gene, are LGHNA and YSLEER. The CDR3 spans 16 residues, from the cysteine through the phenylalanine. The sequence is cut down to CDR3 DNA, 48 bases in frame from base 1. Sequencing took place on an Illumina HiSeq 2500. TCR beta libraries were prepared by quantitative 5'-RACE with molecular barcodes. The paper's data handling went like this. To identify disease-linked TCR variants, a new computational method was used, one built on a probabilistic model of VDJ rearrangement. TCRdb trimmed the raw reads at Q25, called clones with MiXCR and kept productive beta chains. Each record represents a unique CDR3 protein, reported with the most common genes and DNA among its rows. V and J calls and clone size were set by TCRdb, not the authors. For this sample the table gives roughly 230,000 distinct CDR3 sequences, of which 15% to 20% were detected only once. Under 40% of the sample goes to the ten largest clones.

This clonotype was seen at least ten times. The antigen it binds to is not known. The input lacks base qualities; no much larger clone sits a single base away. General findings and caveats noted by the study authors: Some motif variants had previously been reported in the synovial fluid and blood of reactive arthritis patients, which suggests shared mechanisms of disease initiation. A TCR beta motif of eight highly homologous amino acid variants appeared characteristic of blood from ankylosing spondylitis patients. The disease-linked clones were reported as significantly enriched in matched synovial fluid samples from ankylosing spondylitis patients. The disease-linked clones had a CD8+ phenotype and were found at relatively low frequencies in peripheral blood.

Material for sequencing was blood, either unsorted or a sorted T cell fraction (not recorded which). Rearrangement joined TRBV4-3 to TRBJ2-1, with TRBD2 perhaps the D gene, on 5 matching bases. The sequence derives from a male donor with ankylosing spondylitis or in good health (not recorded which). The DNA is TGCGCCAGCAGCCACCTTAGCGTTAGCTCCTACAATGAGCAGTTCTTC. Its product reads: CASSHLSVSSYNEQFF.